This T cell receptor (beta chain) was sequenced for a study of cytomegalovirus exposure and HLA in healthy donors. The study's findings and limits: TCR beta sequences numbering over 15,000 were associated with HLA alleles at 0.05 false discovery rate in a later analysis. Among CMV-associated TCR beta chains, most appeared HLA-restricted in a later analysis. Donors were assumed by presence/absence analyses to have roughly uniform sequencing depth.

The PCR used 60 Vbeta and 13 Jbeta primers. Profiled with immunoSEQ multiplex PCR; TCRdb holds only in-frame clones, not every one. The sample has roughly 150,000 clones; 80% are singletons. In this sample, this clone turned up a few times. The antigen is not known. V lost 1 base, J lost 5 bases, and 12 bases lay in between. Germline assignment: CDR1 SGHDT and CDR2 YYEEEE. CDR3 length: 14 residues. The sequenced sample was PBMCs. The chain joins TRBV5-6 to TRBJ1-1; D gene ambiguous. This TCR derives from a male donor in good health and CMV-seronegative. For the CDR3, the DNA is TGTGCCAGCAGCTTGTTTCGGGTTTATACTGAAGCTTTCTTT. Its translation is CASSLFRVYTEAFF.